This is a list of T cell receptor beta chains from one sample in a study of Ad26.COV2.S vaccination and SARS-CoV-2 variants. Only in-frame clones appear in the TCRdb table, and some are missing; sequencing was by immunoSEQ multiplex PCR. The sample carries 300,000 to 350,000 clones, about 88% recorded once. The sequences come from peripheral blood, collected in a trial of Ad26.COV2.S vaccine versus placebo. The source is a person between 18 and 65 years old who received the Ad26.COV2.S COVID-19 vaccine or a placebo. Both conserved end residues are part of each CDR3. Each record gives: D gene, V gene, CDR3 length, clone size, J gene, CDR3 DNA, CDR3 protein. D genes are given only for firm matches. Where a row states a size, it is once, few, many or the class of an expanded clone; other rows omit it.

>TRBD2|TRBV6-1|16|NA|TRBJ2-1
TGTGCCAGCAGTGAAGCGAGGGCTAGCGGCTACAATGAGCAGTTCTTC
CASSEARASGYNEQFF
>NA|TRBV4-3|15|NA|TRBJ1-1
TGCGCCAGCAGCCAAGCCCGGGAGGGGAACACTGAAGCTTTCTTT
CASSQAREGNTEAFF
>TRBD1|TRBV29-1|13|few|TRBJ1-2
TGCAGCGTGAGACAGGGGCGAAACTATGGCTACACCTTC
CSVRQGRNYGYTF
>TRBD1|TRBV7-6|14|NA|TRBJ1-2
TGTGCCAGCAGCCCGGGGACAGGGGGGAATGGCTACACCTTC
CASSPGTGGNGYTF
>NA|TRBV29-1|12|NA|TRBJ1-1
TGCAGCGTTGAAATGAGGGTCACTGAAGCTTTCTTT
CSVEMRVTEAFF
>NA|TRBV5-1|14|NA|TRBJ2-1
TGCGCCAGCAGCTTGGCCGGCCGAGGGAATGAGCAGTTCTTC
CASSLAGRGNEQFF
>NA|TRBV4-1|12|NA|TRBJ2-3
TGCGCCAGCAGGGACCTCACAGATACGCAGTATTTT
CASRDLTDTQYF
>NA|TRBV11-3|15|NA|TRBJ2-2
TGTGCCAGCAGCCCGGCCAGGGGCGGCACCGGGGAGCTGTTTTTT
CASSPARGGTGELFF
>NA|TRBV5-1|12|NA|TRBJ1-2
TGCGCCAGCGGCGAGGCCTCCTATGGCTACACCTTC
CASGEASYGYTF
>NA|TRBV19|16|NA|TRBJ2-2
TGTGCCAGTAGTATAACCGGGACAACGAACACCGGGGAGCTGTTTTTT
CASSITGTTNTGELFF
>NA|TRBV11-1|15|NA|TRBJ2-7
TGTGCCAGCAGCTCCCGGGACTTAGATTCCTACGAGCAGTACTTC
CASSSRDLDSYEQYF
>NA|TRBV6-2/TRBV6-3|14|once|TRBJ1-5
TGTGCCAGCAGTGGACAGACCTACAATCAGCCCCAGCATTTT
CASSGQTYNQPQHF
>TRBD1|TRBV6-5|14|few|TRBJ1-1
TGTGCCAGCACCGGTACAGGGGGAAGCACTGAAGCTTTCTTT
CASTGTGGSTEAFF
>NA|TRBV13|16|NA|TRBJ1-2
TGTGCCAGCAGCGTCGAGCACAGACTCCGAAACTATGGCTACACCTTC
CASSVEHRLRNYGYTF
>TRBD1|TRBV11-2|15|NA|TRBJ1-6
TGTGCCAGCAGCTTACACAGGGGAAATAATTCACCCCTCCACTTT
CASSLHRGNNSPLHF
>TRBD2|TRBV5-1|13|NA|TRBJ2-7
TGCGCCAGCAGCCCGGGGGGGGCCTACGAGCAGTACTTC
CASSPGGAYEQYF
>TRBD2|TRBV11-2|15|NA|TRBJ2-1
TGTGCCAGCACCCCCGGGGGGTATAAAAGTAATGAGCAGTTCTTC
CASTPGGYKSNEQFF
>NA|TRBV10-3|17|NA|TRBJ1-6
TGTGCCATCAGTGAGAATTTTAAAGGGTTGGGAATTTCACCCCTCCACTTT
CAISENFKGLGISPLHF
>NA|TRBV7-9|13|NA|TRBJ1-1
TGTGCCAGCAGCTTGGGCAGTGCTACTGAAGCTTTCTTT
CASSLGSATEAFF
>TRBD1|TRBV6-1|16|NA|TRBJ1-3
TGTGCCAGCAGTGGGACAGGGGTCTTCTCTGGAAACACCATATATTTT
CASSGTGVFSGNTIYF
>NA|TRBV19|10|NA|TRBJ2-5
TGTGCCAGTAGTGGGCAGACCCAGTACTTC
CASSGQTQYF
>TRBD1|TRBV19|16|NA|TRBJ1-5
TGTGCCAGTAGTATTAGTCCGACAGGGGGCGGTCAGCCCCAGCATTTT
CASSISPTGGGQPQHF
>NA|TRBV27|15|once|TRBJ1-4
TGTGCCAGCAGCGCTAGAGCTGCAACTAATGAAAAACTGTTTTTT
CASSARAATNEKLFF
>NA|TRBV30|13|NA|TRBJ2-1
TGTGCCTGGAGGGGGTGGTCCTACAATGAGCAGTTCTTC
CAWRGWSYNEQFF
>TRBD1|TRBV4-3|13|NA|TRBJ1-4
TGCGCCAGCAGCCAGGACAGGGGGGGTAAACTGTTTTTT
CASSQDRGGKLFF
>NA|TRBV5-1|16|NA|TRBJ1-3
TGCGCCAGCAGCTTGGAACCGGGGTTCGTTGCAAACACCATATATTTT
CASSLEPGFVANTIYF
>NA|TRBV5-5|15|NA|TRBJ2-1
TGTGCCAGCAGCTTGGCTCCCGGGCGGTACAATGAGCAGTTCTTC
CASSLAPGRYNEQFF
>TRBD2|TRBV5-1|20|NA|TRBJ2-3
TGCGCCAGCAGCTTGTTAGTCCCGGCCGGACTAGCGGGAAACACAGATACGCAGTATTTT
CASSLLVPAGLAGNTDTQYF
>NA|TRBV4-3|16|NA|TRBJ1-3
TGCGCCAGCAGCCAAGACGTCGGGGCCGGGGGAAACACCATATATTTT
CASSQDVGAGGNTIYF
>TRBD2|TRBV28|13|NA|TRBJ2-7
TGTGCCAGCAGTAGCGGGAGCTCCTACGAGCAGTACTTC
CASSSGSSYEQYF
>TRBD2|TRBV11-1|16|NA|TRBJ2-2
TGTGCCAGCAGCCCCTCTAGCGGGAGTAACACCGGGGAGCTGTTTTTT
CASSPSSGSNTGELFF
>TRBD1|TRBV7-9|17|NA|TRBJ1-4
TGTGCCAGCAGCTTTGGGACAGGGGCGTCTACTAATGAAAAACTGTTTTTT
CASSFGTGASTNEKLFF
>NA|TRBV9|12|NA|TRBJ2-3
TGTGCCAGCAGCGCCGTTGGTGATACGCAGTATTTT
CASSAVGDTQYF
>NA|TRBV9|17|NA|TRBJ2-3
TGTGCCAGCAGCGCCTACACCGGGACTTCTAGCACAGATACGCAGTATTTT
CASSAYTGTSSTDTQYF